The 23 T cell receptor beta chains in this list originate from one sample, sequenced in a study of Ad26.COV2.S vaccination and SARS-CoV-2 variants. Sample treatment: some 19 received Ad26.COV2.S at low or high dose, single or two shots; about 5 received placebo; per-sample allocation not given. The samples were gathered on day 63 after the first injection of vaccine or placebo. Measured with immunoSEQ multiplex PCR; TCRdb has only the in-frame clones, and not every one. This table holds some 450,000 clones, roughly 87% found once. The input for sequencing was peripheral blood, taken in a trial of Ad26.COV2.S vaccine versus placebo. These receptors all stem from a person aged 18-65 years who received the Ad26.COV2.S COVID-19 vaccine or a placebo.

V is TRBV5-1 and J is TRBJ2-7; no reliable D call. The CDR3 has 11 residues. The germline V and J ends were trimmed by 6 bases and 6 bases, with 10 bases remaining between them. CDR1 is SGHRS, CDR2 YFSETQ, per germline. CDR3 region: CASMGTREQYF. The CDR3 coding sequence is TGCGCCAGCATGGGTACCCGCGAGCAGTACTTC.

V usage is TRBV5-1 and J usage is TRBJ2-3; D gene unclear. Trimming left V 4 bases short and J 3 bases short, with 6 bases between. Germline-derived CDR1 and CDR2 are SGHRS and YFSETQ. CDR3 length: 12 amino acids. The CDR3 sequence is CASSPPTDTQYF. For the CDR3, the DNA is TGCGCCAGCAGCCCCCCGACAGATACGCAGTATTTT.

This clone was picked up one time. This sequence joins TRBV5-6 and TRBJ2-1, with D maybe TRBD2 (5 bases). V lost 4 bases and J lost 6, with 8 bases in between. Germline V gene sequence: CDR1 SGHDT, CDR2 YYEEEE. The CDR3 has 12 amino acids. CDR3 DNA sequence: TGTGCCAGCAGCCCCGAGGGCAATGAGCAGTTCTTC. It specifies CASSPEGNEQFF.

This chain uses TRBV29-1 with TRBJ2-1; no reliable D call. Trimming removed 6 bases from V and 8 bases from J, with 20 bases in between. CDR3 length: 14 amino acids. Germline V gives CDR1 SQVTM, CDR2 ANQGSEA. The CDR3 DNA sequence: TGCAGCGTCCCTTACCCGGACCCGGGCGATGAGCAGTTCTTC. It translates to CSVPYPDPGDEQFF.

J is TRBJ1-4 and V is TRBV28; 7 bases fit TRBD1. In germline, CDR1 is MDHEN, CDR2 SYDVKM. There are 17 residues in the CDR3. Unmatched junction bases numbered 16, after V lost 7 bases and J lost 5 bases. The CDR3 sequence: CASTQARGVSWNEKLFF. As DNA, the CDR3 is TGTGCCAGCACCCAAGCCAGGGGGGTTAGTTGGAATGAAAAACTGTTTTTT.

V and J are TRBV7-2 and TRBJ2-2; unclear D gene. Germline V gene data show CDR1 as SGHTA and CDR2 as FQGNSA. V was cut by 5 bases and J by 3 bases, with 19 bases left in between. CDR3 length: 17 amino acids. The CDR3 DNA reads as TGTGCCAGCAGCATGGCCCAAAGCTGGGCTTACACCGGGGAGCTGTTTTTT. This gives the protein CASSMAQSWAYTGELFF.

This sequence joins TRBV7-2 and TRBJ1-4, with D perhaps TRBD1 (5 bases). Deletions cut 2 bases from V and 0 bases from J, with 7 bases between. This CDR3 spans 15 amino acids. In germline, CDR1 is SGHTA, CDR2 FQGNSA. The CDR3 DNA is TGTGCCAGCAGCTTACAGGGAGCAACTAATGAAAAACTGTTTTTT. As protein: CASSLQGATNEKLFF.

The chain is built from TRBV7-2 and TRBJ2-5; possible D gene TRBD1, 5 bases. Trimming stripped 5 bases from V and 3 bases from J, with 10 bases between. The CDR3 contains 13 residues. The germline gives CDR1 SGHTA, CDR2 FQGNSA. The CDR3 loop reads CASSQGGKETQYF. CDR3 in DNA: TGTGCCAGCAGCCAGGGCGGCAAAGAGACCCAGTACTTC.

This clone showed up just once. The CDR3 sequence: CASSLEGTGASYNEQFF. The CDR3 DNA is TGCGCCAGCAGCTTGGAAGGTACGGGAGCGTCCTACAATGAGCAGTTCTTC. V usage is TRBV5-1 and J usage is TRBJ2-1; the D gene is possibly TRBD2 (6 bases). The CDR3 is made up of 17 amino acids. Germline CDR1 reads SGHRS; CDR2 reads YFSETQ. V dropped 0 bases and J dropped 1 base, with 14 bases sitting between them.

The genes are TRBV10-3 and TRBJ2-7, with 8 bases matching TRBD2. Germline assignment: CDR1 ENHRY and CDR2 SYGVKD. V dropped 8 bases and J dropped 3; count of bases not matched to a gene: 6. CDR3 size: 13 residues. CDR3 in amino acids: CAISSGRGYEQYF. The CDR3 nucleotides are TGTGCCATCTCTAGCGGGCGGGGCTACGAGCAGTACTTC.

In this sample, this clone turned up many times. The J gene is TRBJ1-1, the V gene TRBV29-1; D unresolved. The CDR3 has 11 residues. CDR1 is SQVTM, CDR2 ANQGSEA, per germline. Trimming shortened V by 5 bases and J by 8 bases, and 12 bases separated the two germline ends. This CDR3 is CSVKPGPEAFF. The CDR3 DNA is TGCAGCGTTAAACCGGGCCCAGAAGCTTTCTTT.

The J gene is TRBJ1-5, the V gene TRBV3-1 (or the pseudogene TRBV3-2); unclear D gene. The CDR3 extends over 14 amino acids. The germline V gene encodes CDR1 LGHDT and CDR2 YNNKEL (reference sequence). Trimming left V 1 base short and J 7 bases short, with 11 bases between. The CDR3 coding sequence is TGTGCCAGCAGCCAAGGAGGGCTTGGACAGCCCCAGCATTTT. Translation: CASSQGGLGQPQHF.

V gene TRBV11-3 combines with J gene TRBJ2-2; TRBD1 aligns across 7 bases. The V and J ends lost 4 bases and 1 base, in that order; junction bases with no gene match: 3. This CDR3 contains 15 residues. The germline V gene encodes CDR1 SGHNT and CDR2 YENEEA. The CDR3 protein is CASSSGQMNTGELFF. The CDR3, as DNA: TGTGCCAGCAGCTCGGGACAGATGAACACCGGGGAGCTGTTTTTT.

Concerning this clone itself: Other DNA sequences of this sample code for an identical CDR3. This chain joins TRBV18 and TRBJ1-1; D unclear. The CDR3 is made up of 12 amino acids. V lost 2 bases and J 3 bases, leaving 4 bases between the germline ends. Per germline, CDR1 KGHSH and CDR2 LQKENI. The CDR3 loop reads CASSPSDTEAFF. DNA for the CDR3: TGTGCCAGCTCACCATCGGACACTGAAGCTTTCTTT. The whole variable domain, filled in from reference TRBV18 and TRBJ1-1, reads NAGVMQNPRHLVRRRGQEARLRCSPMKGHSHVYWYRQLPEEGLKFMVYLQKENIIDESGMPKERFSAEFPKEGPSILRIQQVVRGDSAAYFCASSPSDTEAFFGQGTRLTVV.

Note on this clone: Other DNA sequences of this sample code for an identical CDR3. V usage is TRBV4-3 and J usage is TRBJ2-3; the D gene is possibly TRBD2 (5 bases). This CDR3 spans 12 amino acids. Germline assignment: CDR1 LGHNA and CDR2 YSLEER. V was clipped by 0 bases and J by 10 bases, with 8 bases between them. CDR3 region: CASSQDSGAQYF. The DNA for the CDR3 is TGCGCCAGCAGCCAAGATTCCGGGGCGCAGTATTTT.

The chain combines TRBV6-2 or TRBV6-3 with TRBJ2-5; D is unresolved. V lost 4 bases and J 2 bases, leaving 14 bases between the germline ends. The CDR3 is 15 residues long. Germline assignment: CDR1 MNHEY and CDR2 SVGEGT. The CDR3 DNA sequence: TGTGCCAGCAGTTCCGGGTTCCCGGCTCAAGAGACCCAGTACTTC. It yields the protein CASSSGFPAQETQYF.

The chain carries TRBV7-2 and TRBJ2-2; D gene uncertain. The CDR3 totals 14 residues. V lost 1 base, J lost 5 bases, and 8 bases lay in between. The germline CDR1 and CDR2 sequences are SGHTA and FQGNSA. The CDR3 sequence: CASSLVLPTGELFF. DNA for the CDR3: TGTGCCAGCAGCTTAGTGCTGCCTACCGGGGAGCTGTTTTTT.

This chain joins TRBV5-5 and TRBJ2-7; a weak D match, TRBD2 (6 bases). Germline CDR1 and CDR2: SGHKS and YYEKEE (reference sequence). The V gene lost 5 bases and the J gene lost 0 bases, with 15 bases spanning the gap. CDR3 length: 15 residues. The CDR3 DNA sequence: TGTGCCAGCAGTCCTTCCGGGACTGCCTCCTACGAGCAGTACTTC. It is translated as CASSPSGTASYEQYF.

The CDR3 protein is CASSSHVRQDEAFF. The CDR3 bases are TGTGCCAGTAGTTCCCACGTTAGACAGGACGAAGCTTTCTTT. The rearrangement links TRBV19 to TRBJ1-1; perhaps TRBD1 as D (6 bases). The germline gives CDR1 LNHDA, CDR2 SQIVND (reference sequence). The CDR3 is made up of 14 amino acids. Deletions cut 5 bases from V and 8 bases from J, with 18 bases between.

The chain has TRBV12-3 or TRBV12-4 and TRBJ2-5; D remains ambiguous. This CDR3 has 12 amino acids. Between the trimmed V and J ends, which lost 8 bases and 8 bases, there was a span of 15 bases. CDR3 protein: CASALKGVTQYF. CDR3 coding DNA: TGTGCCAGCGCCCTTAAGGGCGTCACCCAGTACTTC.

This sequence joins TRBV23-1 and TRBJ1-2, with 7 bases aligning to TRBD1. Being an ORF, TRBV23-1 has a function that is uncertain. The length of the CDR3 is 12 residues. Germline trimming cut 6 bases from V and 3 bases from J; bases unmatched to any gene: 1. The CDR3 region has the DNA TGCGCCAGCAGCGGGACAGACTATGGCTACACCTTC. Its protein is CASSGTDYGYTF.

With regard to this clone: The sample carries other DNA sequences with the same CDR3. The chain combines TRBV30 with TRBJ2-1; 11 nucleotides agree with TRBD2. The V and J ends lost 0 bases and 4 bases, in that order; junction bases with no gene match: 2. Per the germline V gene, CDR1 is GTSNPN and CDR2 is SVGIG (reference sequence). The CDR3 runs 15 residues. The chain's CDR3 is CAWSVGLAEYNEQFF. DNA of the CDR3: TGTGCCTGGAGTGTGGGACTAGCGGAATACAATGAGCAGTTCTTC.

This chain connects TRBV5-1 to TRBJ2-1; a weak D match, TRBD1 (6 bases). This CDR3 is built from 13 residues. Germline values: CDR1 SGHRS, CDR2 YFSETQ. Trimming removed 4 bases at V and 9 bases at J, with 14 bases between. The CDR3 DNA sequence: TGCGCCAGCAGCGTACAGGGAATAGGTGAGCAGTTCTTC. Protein: CASSVQGIGEQFF.